Listed below are T cell receptor beta chains from one sample, sequenced in a study of shared clonotypes between healthy human individuals. Profiling relied on immunoSEQ multiplex PCR, and the TCRdb table lists in-frame clones only, not all of them. This table has some 500,000 clones, over 60% appearing once. The source material was PBMCs. The receptors were sampled from a woman between 35 and 50 years old in good health. Some clones in this sample may be carry-over from other donors' samples. Each CDR3 is given without its conserved first and last residue.

v_call | cdr3_aa
TRBV6-1 | ASSGDTSSYNSPLH
TRBV28 | ASIQGGTGELF
TRBV4-3 | ASSQGRRSDSTNEKLF
TRBV28 | ASSLSGGYNEQF
TRBV9 | ASSVGPGGYEQY
TRBV14 | ASSQGTGHYEQY
TRBV29-1 | SVEDRSRVNFQETQY
TRBV6-5 | ASSYPKGGYT
TRBV19 | ATSDRVGRPQH
TRBV28 | ASSSRREAPLEQY
TRBV9 | ASSVGVASSYEQY
TRBV7-7 | ASSLGTGINEKLF
TRBV6-5 | ASMKTGLSGNTIY
TRBV7-9 | ASSPGYGRETQY
TRBV6-1 | ASSEMTSGILDTQY
TRBV5-8 | ASSYNSGTTYEQY
TRBV7-2 | ASSRAGQHYEQY
TRBV7-3 | ASSPPGGETQY
TRBV10-3 | AISPAGANVLT
TRBV9 | ASSVIPTGGFPEAF
TRBV27 | ASRSSGTASGYT
TRBV30 | AWKANGKRSSYNEQF
TRBV20-1 | SATNAEQF
TRBV10-3 | AISEFGRVDNEQF
TRBV4-3 | ASSQEFGQLQETQY
TRBV5-1 | ASRSGQPNTGELF
TRBV4-2 | ASSQERLSYGNEQF
TRBV6-6 | ASSSEGMNTEAF
TRBV7-9 | ASSATGYEQY
TRBV15 | ATTGVRSSYNEQF
TRBV5-4 | ASSLELGEIEAF
TRBV9 | ASTRATGELF
TRBV28 | ASTLAIRYEQY
TRBV4-3 | ASSQDWLTNEQF
TRBV11-2 | ASSPPEREILYEQY
TRBV18 | ASSPASGRGRDEQF
TRBV7-7 | ASSPGPNNEQF
TRBV10-1 | ASSVQVVGEQY
TRBV6-4 | ARPRDPEKETQY
TRBV28 | ASSRTGTLSGKLF
TRBV7-9 | ASSLGGLAGAHSYEQY
TRBV28 | ASRPPNYGYT
TRBV2 | ASSEWQINSGNTIY
TRBV7-9 | ASSLGDTGELF
TRBV6-5 | ASSYSREGNTEAF